A single sample is the source of the 27 T cell receptor beta chains below, sequenced in a study of blood T cells in healthy people across ages (dated by TCRdb to the mid-2010s). Receptor amplification or capture employed 5' RACE. These reads were obtained on an Illumina HiSeq 2500. A second PCR of about 6 to 12 cycles was run with a J-beta primer mix and a sample-barcoded 5' primer. TCRdb applied fastp at Q25 and MiXCR to the public reads, then kept only in-frame beta chains. Rows with one shared CDR3 protein collapse into an entry with the most common genes and DNA. The table for this sample lists about 540,000 distinct CDR3 sequences; around 24% of them were counted only once. The ten largest clones represent 8.5% to 9.5% of the sample. These data are also associated with another study on T cells of mothers and their children.

The sequenced material came from blood. The origin of the receptors is a boy between 10 and 17 years old in good health.

Written as DNA, the CDR3 is TGTGCCAGCAGTACGACGGGGAACAATGAGCAGTTCTTC. The encoded protein is CASSTTGNNEQFF. The chain uses TRBV2 and TRBJ2-5, with D possibly being TRBD2 (5 bases). Judging by the DNA end, TRBJ2-1 fits better; the J call may be wrong. This CDR3 has 13 amino acids. Germline-derived CDR1 and CDR2 are SNHLY and FYNNEI.

This clonotype has more than one count but fewer than ten. This CDR3 fails to terminate in the conserved phenylalanine or tryptophan, so it likely reflects a read error. The V gene is TRBV20-1, the J gene TRBJ2-5; tentative D call: TRBD1 (5 bases). The DNA end lines up better with TRBJ2-1; the J call may be wrong. Germline V gene data show CDR1 as DFQATT and CDR2 as SNEGSKA (reference sequence). The CDR3 loop spans 15 amino acids. The CDR3 region is CSAREVRGTFNEQFL. Written as DNA, the CDR3 is TGCAGTGCTAGAGAGGTTAGGGGCACTTTCAATGAGCAGTTCCTC.

The chain is built from TRBV10-3 and TRBJ2-1; 11 nucleotides agree with TRBD2. The CDR3 has 18 residues. The germline V gene encodes CDR1 ENHRY and CDR2 SYGVKD. The V and J ends lost 2 bases and 0 bases, in that order; junction bases with no gene match: 6. The CDR3 region has the DNA TGTGCCATCAGTGAGCCTGGCGGACTAGCGGGCTCCTACAATGAGCAGTTCTTC. It is translated as CAISEPGGLAGSYNEQFF.

This clonotype was detected only once. V usage is TRBV4-2 and J usage is TRBJ2-1, with TRBD2 as a possible D gene (6 bases). Per the germline V gene, CDR1 is LGHNA and CDR2 is YNFKEQ. Trimming stripped 5 bases from V and 1 base from J, with 18 bases between. The CDR3 is 17 amino acids. The CDR3 nucleotides are TGTGCCAGCAGCGCCGGAGGGAGGCCCAATTCCTACAATGAGCAGTTCTTC. It translates to CASSAGGRPNSYNEQFF.

The chain uses TRBV6-2 or TRBV6-3 and TRBJ2-3; the match to TRBD2 covers 10 bases. Germline CDR1 and CDR2: MNHEY and SVGEGT. Trimming cost V 5 bases and J 2 bases; bases outside gene matches: 10. The CDR3 runs 17 residues. The CDR3 DNA is TGTGCCAGCAGTAGCGGGGGGGGAAGACCTTCCACAGATACGCAGTATTTT. This translates into CASSSGGGRPSTDTQYF.

This clonotype appeared a few times. The chain is built from TRBV28 and TRBJ2-5, with D hard to call. Germline lookup yields CDR1 MDHEN and CDR2 SYDVKM. The V end was cut by 5 bases, the J end by 5 bases, with 12 bases between. This CDR3 has 13 amino acids. CDR3 sequence reads: CASSPSNWETQYF. The CDR3 nucleotides read TGTGCCAGCAGTCCATCTAACTGGGAGACCCAGTACTTC.

This clonotype came up once. The chain links TRBV15 to TRBJ2-3; D unresolved. This CDR3 is built from 15 residues. Trimming took off 4 bases at V and 0 bases at J, with 11 bases between the two ends. Looked up from germline, CDR1 is LNHNV and CDR2 is YYDKDF (reference sequence). CDR3 region: CATSTHKGSTDTQYF. The DNA of the CDR3 is TGTGCCACCAGCACCCATAAAGGCAGCACAGATACGCAGTATTTT.

There are a few counts of this clonotype. J is TRBJ2-5 and V is TRBV12-3 or TRBV12-4, with D tentatively TRBD2 (5 bases). This CDR3 region has 14 residues. V gave up 3 bases and J gave up 1 base, with 9 bases separating them. The CDR3 region is CASSFSAVQETQYF. The CDR3 DNA is TGTGCCAGCAGTTTTTCAGCGGTCCAAGAGACCCAGTACTTC.

V is TRBV7-8 and J is TRBJ2-2, with 8 positions matching TRBD1. Per the germline V gene, CDR1 is SGHVS and CDR2 is FQNEAQ. Losses at the gene ends were 5 bases for V and 7 bases for J; bases not matched to a gene: 6. The CDR3 totals 14 residues. The CDR3 is CASSHRTGSGELFF. As DNA, the CDR3 is TGTGCCAGCAGCCATAGGACAGGGAGCGGGGAGCTGTTTTTT.

The sample holds many counts of this clonotype. The CDR3 protein is CASSQDLPGGGYTF. The CDR3 DNA sequence: TGTGCCAGCAGCCAAGATCTACCGGGCGGGGGCTACACCTTC. The V and J genes are TRBV3-1 and TRBJ1-2, with D hard to call. The CDR3 covers 14 residues. Trimming took off 0 bases at V and 8 bases at J, with 13 bases between the two ends. Germline V CDR1 and CDR2: LGHDT, YNNKEL (reference sequence).

The rearrangement uses TRBV12-3 or TRBV12-4 and TRBJ1-4, with D possibly TRBD1 on 5 matching bases. The V gene lost 5 bases and the J gene lost 8 bases, with 27 bases spanning the gap. The CDR3 is made up of 18 amino acids. This chain's CDR3 is CASSPMAGPGRQSEKLFF. CDR3 bases: TGTGCCAGCAGTCCTATGGCGGGACCGGGACGGCAGAGCGAAAAACTGTTTTTT.

This chain connects TRBV29-1 to TRBJ1-1, with D unclear. CDR1 SQVTM and CDR2 ANQGSEA come from the germline V gene. Trimming stripped 4 bases from V and 3 bases from J, with 12 bases between. This CDR3 has 13 amino acids. The CDR3 here is CSVGEDDYTEAFF. CDR3 coding DNA: TGCAGCGTTGGGGAGGACGATTACACTGAAGCTTTCTTT.

This clonotype was found a few times. The rearrangement links TRBV7-9 to TRBJ2-3; the D gene is possibly TRBD2 (6 bases). This CDR3 contains 17 residues. In germline, CDR1 is SEHNR, CDR2 FQNEAQ (reference sequence). Trimming removed 4 bases from V and 0 bases from J, with 17 bases in between. The CDR3 loop is CASSYKQPGLSTDTQYF. DNA of the CDR3: TGTGCCAGCAGCTACAAACAACCGGGACTCAGCACAGATACGCAGTATTTT.

This rearrangement joins TRBV20-1 to TRBJ2-7; TRBD1 aligns across 8 bases. Trimming removed 0 bases from V and 4 bases from J; junction bases left unmatched: 11. CDR1 and CDR2 from the germline V gene are DFQATT and SNEGSKA (reference sequence). This CDR3 has 16 amino acids. The CDR3 region is CSARDGQGAFEYEQYF. The CDR3 DNA is TGCAGTGCTAGAGATGGCCAGGGGGCTTTCGAATACGAGCAGTACTTC.

This clonotype was counted only a few times. The V call is TRBV11-2, the J call TRBJ2-1; the match to TRBD1 covers 7 bases. The CDR3 totals 16 residues. V shed 5 bases, J shed 5 bases, and the junction held 12 bases outside the gene matches. Germline V gene lookup returns CDR1 SGHAT and CDR2 FQNNGV. This CDR3 is CASSPALGTANNEQFF. The CDR3 DNA sequence: TGTGCCAGCAGCCCCGCCTTGGGGACAGCTAACAATGAGCAGTTCTTC.

This clonotype was observed a handful of times. The V gene is TRBV20-1, the J gene TRBJ2-7; a possible D gene is TRBD2 (6 bases). With 2 bases removed from V and 5 bases from J, the gap between germline ends came to 10 bases. Germline V gives CDR1 DFQATT, CDR2 SNEGSKA (reference sequence). The CDR3 is 12 amino acids. CDR3 nucleotide sequence: TGCAGTGCTAGACCTAGCGTCCACGAGCAGTACTTC. This sequence encodes CSARPSVHEQYF.

The V call is TRBV4-1, the J call TRBJ2-3, with TRBD2 matching over 9 bases. V dropped 0 bases and J dropped 5; count of bases not matched to a gene: 0. There are 14 residues in the CDR3. Germline V lookup: CDR1 MGHRA, CDR2 YSYEKL. DNA for the CDR3: TGCGCCAGCAGCCAAGATAGCGGGAGAGATACGCAGTATTTT. This gives the protein CASSQDSGRDTQYF.

This clonotype has more than one count but fewer than ten. The chain joins TRBV7-3 to TRBJ2-1; the match to TRBD2 covers 8 bases. J lost 6 bases, V lost 6 bases, and 4 bases had no gene match. This CDR3 comprises 13 residues. Germline assignment: CDR1 SGHTA and CDR2 FQGTGA. The chain's CDR3 is CASSYSGSNEQFF. The CDR3 region has the DNA TGTGCCAGCAGTTACAGCGGGAGCAATGAGCAGTTCTTC. Drawing the rest from reference TRBV7-3 and TRBJ2-1, the complete variable domain is GAGVSQTPSNKVTEKGKYVELRCDPISGHTALYWYRQSLGQGPEFLIYFQGTGAADDSGLPNDRFFAVRPEGSVSTLKIQRTERGDSAVYLCASSYSGSNEQFFGPGTRLTVL.

The gene calls are TRBV4-1 and TRBJ2-7; the D gene is possibly TRBD1 (6 bases). CDR3 size: 14 residues. Trimming stripped 4 bases from V and 5 bases from J, with 15 bases between. Germline V gives CDR1 MGHRA, CDR2 YSYEKL. The CDR3 loop is CASSPSIQGHEQYF. The DNA for the CDR3 is TGCGCCAGCAGCCCATCAATTCAGGGGCACGAGCAGTACTTC.

In this sample, this clonotype turned up a few times. The CDR3 spells CASSLRRDHTYEQYF. CDR3 in DNA: TGTGCCAGCAGTCTGCGGCGGGATCACACCTACGAGCAGTACTTC. The rearrangement uses TRBV12-3 or TRBV12-4 and TRBJ2-7; possibly TRBD2 for D (6 bases). The length of the CDR3 is 15 residues. Trimming took off 5 bases at V and 2 bases at J, with 16 bases between the two ends.

This clonotype appeared a few times. The chain uses TRBV6-5 and TRBJ2-7; D might be TRBD1 (6 bases). Between the trimmed V and J ends, which lost 2 bases and 4 bases, there was a span of 15 bases. CDR1 and CDR2 (germline): MNHEY, SVGAGI. The CDR3 length is 15 residues. CDR3 DNA sequence: TGTGCCAGCAGTTACAGCGGACAAGGGGGTTACGAGCAGTACTTC. Translating it yields CASSYSGQGGYEQYF.

This clonotype showed up just a few times. The genes are TRBV14 and TRBJ2-6; D is perhaps TRBD2 (6 bases). The V end lost 1 base, the J end lost 0 bases, and 19 bases lay between the germline ends. This CDR3 region has 20 residues. Germline V CDR1 and CDR2: SGHDN, FVKESK. CDR3 coding DNA: TGTGCCAGCAGCCAAGGGTTCGGGGGAAACCCCCTCTCTGGGGCCAACGTCCTGACTTTC. Amino acid sequence: CASSQGFGGNPLSGANVLTF.

In nucleotides, the CDR3 is TGCAGTGCTAGCACAGGACGGGGGGAGACCCAGTACTTC. It codes for CSASTGRGETQYF. V gene TRBV20-1 combines with J gene TRBJ2-5; weak D call: TRBD2 (6 bases). Germline loops: CDR1 DFQATT, CDR2 SNEGSKA (reference sequence). CDR3 length: 13 amino acids. V shed 3 bases and J shed 5 bases, with 13 bases lying between them.

This chain connects TRBV7-2 to TRBJ2-1; maybe TRBD1 (5 bases). The ends were cut back, 7 bases at V and 9 bases at J, with 16 bases in the middle. The CDR3 spans 13 residues. From germline, CDR1 is SGHTA and CDR2 FQGNSA. This CDR3 reads CASKGLRRVEQFF. CDR3 nucleotides: TGTGCCAGCAAGGGTCTTCGCAGGGTTGAGCAGTTCTTC.

The genes are TRBV6-6 and TRBJ2-7, with no clear D. Germline V gene sequence: CDR1 MNHNY, CDR2 SVGAGI (reference sequence). Trimming removed 2 bases from V and 2 bases from J, with 10 bases in between. The CDR3 spans 14 residues. The CDR3: CASSYDSQTYEQYF. The CDR3 bases are TGTGCCAGCAGTTACGATTCACAGACCTACGAGCAGTACTTC.

The chain links TRBV29-1 to TRBJ1-2; D is undetermined. V was cut by 0 bases and J by 6 bases, with 14 bases left in between. The CDR3 has 14 amino acids. CDR1 and CDR2 (germline): SQVTM, ANQGSEA. The DNA of the CDR3 is TGCAGCGTTGAAGATATGGGGATTATGGATGGCTACACCTTC. Residues: CSVEDMGIMDGYTF. The full variable domain, rest sourced from reference TRBV29-1 and TRBJ1-2, is SAVISQKPSRDICQRGTSLTIQCQVDSQVTMMFWYRQQPGQSLTLIATANQGSEATYESGFVIDKFPISRPNLTFSTLTVSNMSPEDSSIYLCSVEDMGIMDGYTFGSGTRLTVV.

The chain uses TRBV18 and TRBJ2-5, with TRBD2 identical over 10 bases. The end of the DNA is better explained by TRBJ2-1, so the J call may be wrong. CDR1 is KGHSH and CDR2 is LQKENI in the germline V gene. The CDR3 length is 16 residues. CDR3 in amino acids: CASSRGLADISNEQFF. The CDR3 coding sequence is TGTGCCAGCTCACGCGGACTAGCGGATATCTCAAATGAGCAGTTCTTC.